The present TCR beta chain was sequenced within a study of T cell responses to AZD1222 COVID-19 vaccine. Whole-study findings and limits: Only after the peak T cell response were repertoires sampled. The study reported that nearly half of spike-specific TCRs target unmutated variant regions.

This clone was seen only a few times. What it binds is unknown. Trimming at V came to 4 bases and at J to 8 bases, leaving 12 bases not matched to a gene. The germline CDR1 and CDR2 sequences are SGHAT and FQNNGV. CDR3 size: 16 residues. The table came from immunoSEQ multiplex PCR; TCRdb's copy has only in-frame clones and leaves some out. The data show 70,000 to 95,000 clones, around 89% seen once. The sequences come from peripheral blood, collected on day 0 of MenACWY control vaccination. The sequence was collected from an adult in good health. This chain connects TRBV11-2 to TRBJ2-1; the match to TRBD2 covers 9 bases. The CDR3, as DNA: TGTGCCAGCAGCTCCCGGCCTAGCGGGAATGAGGATGAGCAGTTCTTC. Amino acids: CASSSRPSGNEDEQFF.